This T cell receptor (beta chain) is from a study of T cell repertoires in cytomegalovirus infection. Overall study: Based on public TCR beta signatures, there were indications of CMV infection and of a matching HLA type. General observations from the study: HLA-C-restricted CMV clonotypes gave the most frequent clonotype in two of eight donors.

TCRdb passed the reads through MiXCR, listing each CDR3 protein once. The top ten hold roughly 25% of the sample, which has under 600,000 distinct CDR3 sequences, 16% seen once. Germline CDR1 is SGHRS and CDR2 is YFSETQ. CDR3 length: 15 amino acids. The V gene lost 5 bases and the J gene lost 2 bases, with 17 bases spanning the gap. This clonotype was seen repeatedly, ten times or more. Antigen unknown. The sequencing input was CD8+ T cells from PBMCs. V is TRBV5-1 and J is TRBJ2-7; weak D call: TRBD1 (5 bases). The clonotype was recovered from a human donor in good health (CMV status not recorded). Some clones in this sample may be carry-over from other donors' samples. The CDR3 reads CASSSTDSPTYEQYF. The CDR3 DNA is TGCGCCAGCAGTTCGACAGATTCCCCAACCTACGAGCAGTACTTC. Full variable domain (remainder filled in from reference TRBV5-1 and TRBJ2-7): KAGVTQTPRYLIKTRGQQVTLSCSPISGHRSVSWYQQTPGQGLQFLFEYFSETQRNKGNFPGRFSGRQFSNSRSEMNVSTLELGDSALYLCASSSTDSPTYEQYFGPGTRLTVT.